The 18 T cell receptor beta chains below all came from one sample that was sequenced in a study of T cells in localized non-small cell lung cancer. Data came from immunoSEQ multiplex PCR; TCRdb stores just in-frame clones and leaves some out. This table holds about 3,400 clones, about 22% found once. This specimen was lung tumor tissue, taken before any cancer treatment. The source of these receptors is a man aged 18 to 50 with stage II lung adenocarcinoma.

This clone has only a few counts. The chain uses TRBV11-3 and TRBJ2-3; 12 nucleotides match TRBD2. Germline V gives CDR1 SGHNT, CDR2 YENEEA. CDR3 length: 16 residues. V gave up 5 bases and J gave up 3 bases; unmatched junction bases: 6. CDR3 amino acids: CASSLWTSGATDTQYF. In DNA, the CDR3 is TGTGCCAGCAGCCTATGGACTAGCGGGGCGACAGATACGCAGTATTTT.

This rearrangement joins TRBV5-1 to TRBJ1-1; possible D gene TRBD1, 6 bases. V was clipped by 0 bases and J by 5 bases, with 17 bases between them. The germline V gene encodes CDR1 SGHRS and CDR2 YFSETQ. CDR3 length: 16 residues. The CDR3 sequence is CASSLARPGGGTEAFF. The DNA of the CDR3 is TGCGCCAGCAGCTTGGCCCGTCCTGGGGGCGGAACTGAAGCTTTCTTT.

CDR3 nucleotide sequence: TGTGCCAGCAGCACTAGTTCATCAAAAGAGACCCAGTACTTC. Amino acid sequence: CASSTSSSKETQYF. The rearrangement uses TRBV7-7 and TRBJ2-5; TRBD2 might be the D (5 bases). The CDR3 runs 14 residues. V lost 5 bases to trimming and J lost 3 bases, with 13 bases between them. Germline V gene sequence: CDR1 SSHAT, CDR2 FNYEAQ (reference sequence).

The V and J genes are TRBV25-1 and TRBJ1-1, with D possibly TRBD1 on 5 matching bases. This CDR3 comprises 16 residues. Per the germline V gene, CDR1 is MGHDK and CDR2 is SYGVNS. Trimming pared 2 bases from V and 10 bases from J, leaving 23 bases between. For the CDR3, the DNA is TGTGCCAGCAGTGAAGCGGGGGTAGCCGCCGGGAAGGGAGCTTTCTTT. It translates to CASSEAGVAAGKGAFF.

CDR3 amino acids: CASSLDPGGGELFF. The CDR3 DNA reads TGCGCCAGCAGCTTGGATCCAGGGGGCGGGGAGCTGTTTTTT. The chain couples TRBV5-1 to TRBJ2-2; TRBD1 matches 7 bases. The CDR3 contains 14 residues. Germline CDR1 SGHRS, CDR2 YFSETQ. The trim removed 0 bases at V and 7 bases at J, leaving 3 bases unmatched.

The J gene is TRBJ2-7, the V gene TRBV4-1; 12 bases line up with TRBD1. With 0 bases clipped from V and 5 bases from J, the junction kept 5 bases outside the gene matches. The CDR3 has 16 residues. The germline V gene encodes CDR1 MGHRA and CDR2 YSYEKL. This chain's CDR3 is CASSQEEGTGGHEQYF. CDR3 sequence (DNA): TGCGCCAGCAGCCAAGAAGAGGGGACAGGGGGCCACGAGCAGTACTTC.

By proportion, this clone is medium-sized (0.01 to 0.1%). V is TRBV6-1 and J is TRBJ2-3; TRBD2 might be the D (5 bases). Trimming removed 0 bases at V and 0 bases at J, with 13 bases between. There are 17 residues in the CDR3. In germline, CDR1 is MNHNS, CDR2 SASEGT. The CDR3 sequence is CASSEAQRVGSTDTQYF. The CDR3 DNA reads as TGTGCCAGCAGTGAAGCCCAGAGGGTGGGGAGCACAGATACGCAGTATTTT.

This clone was counted a few times. CDR3 sequence reads: CASSYRVGNTIYF. DNA of the CDR3: TGTGCCAGCAGCTACAGGGTTGGAAACACCATATATTTT. V is TRBV7-2 and J is TRBJ1-3; D is possibly TRBD1 (6 bases). The CDR3 sequence is 13 residues long. With 4 bases removed from V and 3 bases from J, the gap between germline ends came to 7 bases. CDR1 and CDR2 (germline): SGHTA, FQGNSA. The full variable domain, completed using reference TRBV7-2 and TRBJ1-3, is GAGVSQSPSNKVTEKGKDVELRCDPISGHTALYWYRQSLGQGLEFLIYFQGNSAPDKSGLPSDRFSAERTGGSVSTLTIQRTQQEDSAVYLCASSYRVGNTIYFGEGSWLTVV.

Relative to its sample, this clone is medium-sized (0.01 to 0.1%). This chain's CDR3 is CASSFSGVGSTEAFF. CDR3 sequence (DNA): TGTGCCAGCAGCTTTTCAGGGGTCGGCTCCACTGAAGCTTTCTTT. This chain connects TRBV11-3 to TRBJ1-1, with TRBD1 as a possible D gene (6 bases). The V gene lost 3 bases and the J gene lost 4 bases, with 15 bases spanning the gap. This CDR3 has 15 residues. Germline V CDR1 and CDR2: SGHNT, YENEEA. Drawing the rest from reference TRBV11-3 and TRBJ1-1, the complete variable domain is EAGVVQSPRYKIIEKKQPVAFWCNPISGHNTLYWYLQNLGQGPELLIRYENEEAVDDSQLPKDRFSAERLKGVDSTLKIQPAELGDSAVYLCASSFSGVGSTEAFFGQGTRLTVV.

The chain employs TRBV19 and TRBJ2-5, with D perhaps TRBD1 (5 bases). Between the trimmed V and J ends, which lost 5 bases and 5 bases, there was a span of 12 bases. This CDR3 is built from 13 residues. The germline V gene encodes CDR1 LNHDA and CDR2 SQIVND (reference sequence). This CDR3 is CASSVRGGETQYF. The CDR3, as DNA: TGTGCCAGTAGTGTAAGGGGTGGGGAGACCCAGTACTTC.

This clone has more than one count but fewer than ten. This chain joins TRBV11-3 and TRBJ1-2; possible D gene TRBD1, 5 bases. V gave up 2 bases and J gave up 4 bases, with 14 bases separating them. Germline CDR1 reads SGHNT; CDR2 reads YENEEA. CDR3 length: 15 residues. The CDR3 here is CASSLTFETAYGYTF. The CDR3 nucleotides are TGTGCCAGCAGCTTAACTTTTGAGACAGCCTATGGCTACACCTTC.

This clone was seen a few times. This chain links TRBV11-3 with TRBJ2-3; D possibly corresponds to TRBD2 (6 bases). The length of the CDR3 is 15 residues. Trimming stripped 4 bases from V and 0 bases from J, with 11 bases between. Germline lookup yields CDR1 SGHNT and CDR2 YENEEA. This CDR3 is CASSSDYLSTDTQYF. CDR3 nucleotide sequence: TGTGCCAGCAGCTCGGACTACCTTAGCACAGATACGCAGTATTTT.

Only a few counts were recorded for this clone. The J gene is TRBJ2-3, the V gene TRBV28; the match to TRBD2 covers 8 bases. The germline gives CDR1 MDHEN, CDR2 SYDVKM. Trimming took 2 bases from V and 3 from J; bases not matched to a gene: 7. This CDR3 is built from 16 residues. CDR3 sequence (DNA): TGTGCCAGCAGTTTACAGGGAGCGGGGGTGACAGATACGCAGTATTTT. Translated: CASSLQGAGVTDTQYF.

V usage is TRBV9 and J usage is TRBJ1-2; 7 bases are a match to TRBD1. The CDR3 covers 12 residues. Germline values: CDR1 SGDLS, CDR2 YYNGEE. V lost 4 bases and J lost 7; bases outside the gene matches: 4. The CDR3 protein is CASSMDRPGYTF. For the CDR3, the DNA is TGTGCCAGCAGCATGGACAGGCCTGGCTACACCTTC.

The sample holds a few counts of this clone. The gene calls are TRBV6-8 and TRBJ1-1, with 7 bases fitting TRBD1. V shed 5 bases, J shed 11 bases, and the junction held 11 bases outside the gene matches. The V gene's germline CDR1 is MNHGY and CDR2 SAAAGT. This CDR3 contains 13 residues. The CDR3 is CASSEGTQGRAFF. DNA for the CDR3: TGTGCCAGCAGTGAGGGGACACAGGGGCGCGCTTTCTTT.

The J gene is TRBJ1-2, the V gene TRBV6-8; D may be TRBD1 (5 bases). This CDR3 region has 13 residues. Trimming left V 2 bases short and J 8 bases short, with 12 bases between. The germline gives CDR1 MNHGY, CDR2 SAAAGT. The DNA of the CDR3 is TGTGCCAGCAGTTACACGGGTGAGGGGGGCTACACCTTC. As protein: CASSYTGEGGYTF.

The chain links TRBV5-1 to TRBJ2-1, with 8 bases aligning to TRBD1. V dropped 7 bases and J dropped 7; count of bases not matched to a gene: 13. The CDR3 runs to 15 residues. Germline lookup yields CDR1 SGHRS and CDR2 YFSETQ. CDR3 nucleotide sequence: TGCGCCAGCCAACCTGAGGACAGGGCTCGGAATGAGCAGTTCTTC. Protein product: CASQPEDRARNEQFF.

This clone is labeled as medium-sized. The V gene is TRBV11-3, the J gene TRBJ2-2, with 11 bases fitting TRBD2. Trimming at V came to 3 bases and at J to 1 base, leaving 4 bases not matched to a gene. The CDR3 is 17 amino acids. In germline, CDR1 is SGHNT, CDR2 YENEEA. CDR3 in DNA: TGTGCCAGCAGCTTCTTTCTAGCGGGGGGGAACACCGGGGAGCTGTTTTTT. Its protein is CASSFFLAGGNTGELFF.